One and the same sample provided the 2 T cell receptor beta chains below, sequenced in a study of T cell changes during pregnancy in multiple sclerosis. The repertoire was sequenced with immunoSEQ multiplex PCR; TCRdb's copy has only in-frame clones and lacks some. The table records under 95,000 clones, around 91% of them present only once. This specimen was peripheral blood, taken after pregnancy. All receptors come from a female donor in good health, enrolled as a control in a pregnancy study.

The chain combines TRBV6-6 with TRBJ1-1, with D unresolved. There are 12 residues in the CDR3. Trimming took off 11 bases at V and 8 bases at J, with 18 bases between the two ends. The germline gives CDR1 MNHNY, CDR2 SVGAGI (reference sequence). As DNA, the CDR3 is TGTGCCTCCCGATTAGGTCCGGAGGAAGCTTTCTTT. It translates to CASRLGPEEAFF.

The V gene is TRBV7-6, the J gene TRBJ1-1; maybe TRBD1 (5 bases). V gave up 1 base and J gave up 2 bases, with 8 bases separating them. Per germline, CDR1 SGHVS and CDR2 FNYEAQ. The CDR3 is made up of 14 amino acids. The CDR3: CASSLGQSNTEAFF. The CDR3 nucleotides read TGTGCCAGCAGCTTAGGACAGAGTAACACTGAAGCTTTCTTT. The full variable domain, its missing parts supplied by reference TRBV7-6 and TRBJ1-1, is GAGVSQSPRYKVTKRGQDVALRCDPISGHVSLYWYRQALGQGPEFLTYFNYEAQQDKSGLPNDRFSAERPEGSISTLTIQRTEQRDSAMYRCASSLGQSNTEAFFGQGTRLTVV.